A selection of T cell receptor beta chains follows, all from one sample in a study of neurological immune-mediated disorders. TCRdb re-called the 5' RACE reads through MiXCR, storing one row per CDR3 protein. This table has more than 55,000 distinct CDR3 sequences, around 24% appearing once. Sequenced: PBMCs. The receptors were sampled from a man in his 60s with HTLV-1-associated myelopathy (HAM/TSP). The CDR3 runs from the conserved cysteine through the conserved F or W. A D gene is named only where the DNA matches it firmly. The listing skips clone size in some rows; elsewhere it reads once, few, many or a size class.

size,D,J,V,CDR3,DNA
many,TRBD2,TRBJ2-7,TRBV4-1,CASSQSTGTSASSSYEQYF,TGCGCCAGCAGCCAATCCACCGGGACTAGCGCCTCCAGCTCCTACGAGCAGTACTTC
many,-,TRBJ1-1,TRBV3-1,CASSWTNPPAEAFF,TGTGCCAGCAGCTGGACGAATCCTCCCGCTGAAGCTTTCTTT
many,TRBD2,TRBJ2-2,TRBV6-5,CASSAAAISGSITGELFF,TGTGCCAGCAGTGCCGCCGCGATTAGCGGGAGTATCACCGGGGAGCTGTTTTTT
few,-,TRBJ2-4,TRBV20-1,CSARDRDLGGNIQYF,TGCAGTGCTAGAGATCGAGACCTTGGGGGGAACATTCAGTACTTC
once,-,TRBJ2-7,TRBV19,CASSITTASYEQYF,TGTGCCAGTAGTATTACGACAGCTTCCTACGAGCAGTACTTC
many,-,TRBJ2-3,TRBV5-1,CASSFGKASTDTQYF,TGCGCCAGCAGCTTCGGGAAGGCGAGCACAGATACGCAGTATTTT
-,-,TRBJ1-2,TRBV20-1,CSARDTKTPNYGYTF,TGCAGTGCTAGAGATACCAAGACACCGAACTATGGCTACACCTTC
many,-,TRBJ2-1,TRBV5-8,CASSFGREGEQFF,TGTGCCAGCAGCTTCGGACGAGAGGGTGAGCAGTTCTTC
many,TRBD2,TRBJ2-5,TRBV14,CASSQDRLAKQETQYF,TGTGCCAGCAGCCAAGATCGACTAGCGAAACAAGAGACCCAGTACTTC
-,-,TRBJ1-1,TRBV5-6,CASSYGGMNTEAFF,TGTGCCAGCAGCTACGGGGGGATGAACACTGAAGCTTTCTTT
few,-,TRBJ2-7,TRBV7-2,CASGDRTPPYEQYF,TGTGCCAGCGGCGACCGGACACCTCCCTACGAGCAGTACTTC
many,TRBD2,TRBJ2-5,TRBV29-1,CSVGLAQETQYF,TGCAGCGTGGGACTAGCGCAGGAGACCCAGTACTTC
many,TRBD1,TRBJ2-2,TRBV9,CASSVATGDTGELFF,TGTGCCAGCAGCGTAGCGACAGGGGACACCGGGGAGCTGTTTTTT
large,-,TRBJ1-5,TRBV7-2,CASSFGNQPQHF,TGTGCCAGCAGCTTTGGCAATCAGCCCCAGCATTTT
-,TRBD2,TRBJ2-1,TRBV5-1,CASSLEASGVYNEQFF,TGCGCCAGCAGCTTGGAAGCTAGCGGGGTTTACAATGAGCAGTTCTTC
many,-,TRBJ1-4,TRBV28,CASRRATNEKLFF,TGTGCCAGCAGGAGGGCGACTAATGAAAAACTGTTTTTT
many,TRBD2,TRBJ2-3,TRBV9,CASSVGTSGNADTQYF,TGTGCCAGCAGCGTAGGAACTAGCGGGAACGCAGATACGCAGTATTTT
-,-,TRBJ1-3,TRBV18,CASSPQGGNTIYF,TGTGCCAGCTCACCACAGGGCGGAAACACCATATATTTT
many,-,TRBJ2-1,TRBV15,CATNRDPAGNSYNEQFF,TGTGCCACCAACAGAGATCCTGCGGGAAACTCCTACAATGAGCAGTTCTTC
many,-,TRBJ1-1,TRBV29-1,CSVAERSTEAFF,TGCAGCGTTGCAGAACGGAGCACTGAAGCTTTCTTT
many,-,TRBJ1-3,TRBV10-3,CAISVGILRSGNTIYF,TGTGCCATCAGTGTTGGCATTCTCCGCTCTGGAAACACCATATATTTT
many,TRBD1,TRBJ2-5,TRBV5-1,CASRPGQGAGTQYF,TGCGCCAGCAGACCGGGACAGGGGGCCGGGACCCAGTACTTC
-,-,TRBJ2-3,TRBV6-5,CASSPGLTDTQYF,TGTGCCAGCAGTCCCGGACTGACAGATACGCAGTATTTT
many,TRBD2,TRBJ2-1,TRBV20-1,CSAGGGYNEQFF,TGCAGTGCGGGGGGGGGATACAATGAGCAGTTCTTC
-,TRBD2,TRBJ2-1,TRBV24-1,CSTSDLPAIGRDHWNEQFF,TGTTCCACCAGTGATTTGCCGGCTATCGGGAGGGACCATTGGAATGAGCAGTTCTTC
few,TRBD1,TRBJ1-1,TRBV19,CASSIGQGNTEAFF,TGTGCCAGTAGTATTGGACAGGGGAACACTGAAGCTTTCTTT
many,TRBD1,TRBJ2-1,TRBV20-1,CSASRGPSSYNEQFF,TGCAGTGCTAGTAGGGGGCCCAGCTCCTACAATGAGCAGTTCTTC
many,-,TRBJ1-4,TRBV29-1,CSVRGGQNNEKLFF,TGCAGCGTCCGCGGAGGACAGAATAATGAAAAACTGTTTTTT
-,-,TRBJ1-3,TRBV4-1,CASSQVQGNSGNTIYF,TGCGCCAGCAGCCAAGTTCAGGGTAACTCTGGAAACACCATATATTTT
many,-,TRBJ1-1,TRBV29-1,CSVVGGPRGPEAFF,TGCAGCGTTGTTGGAGGGCCAAGGGGACCTGAAGCTTTCTTT
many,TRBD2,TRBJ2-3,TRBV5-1,CASSDQRGKDTQYF,TGCGCCAGCAGCGACCAGCGGGGCAAAGATACGCAGTATTTT
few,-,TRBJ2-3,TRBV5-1,CASQGSTDTQYF,TGCGCCAGCCAGGGGAGCACAGATACGCAGTATTTT
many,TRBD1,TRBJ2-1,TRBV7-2,CASSITGGGNNEQFF,TGTGCCAGCAGCATTACAGGGGGTGGGAACAATGAGCAGTTCTTC
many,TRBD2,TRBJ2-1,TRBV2,CASQGTSGDNEQFF,TGTGCCAGCCAAGGGACTAGCGGCGACAATGAGCAGTTCTTC
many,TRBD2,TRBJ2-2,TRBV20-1,CSARNNLAGGETGELFF,TGCAGTGCTAGGAATAACTTAGCGGGAGGGGAAACCGGGGAGCTGTTTTTT
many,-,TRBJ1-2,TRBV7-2,CASSQKEAGLTYGYTF,TGTGCCAGCAGCCAAAAAGAAGCAGGGCTTACCTATGGCTACACCTTC
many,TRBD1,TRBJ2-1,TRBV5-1,CASSPWTGDNYNEQFF,TGCGCCAGCAGCCCTTGGACAGGGGATAACTACAATGAGCAGTTCTTC
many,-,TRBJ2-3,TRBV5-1,CASSSAPGATQYF,TGCGCCAGCAGCTCGGCCCCCGGCGCTACGCAGTATTTT
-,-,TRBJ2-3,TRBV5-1,CANSLPETWVYTDTQYF,TGCGCCAACAGCTTGCCGGAGACATGGGTATACACAGATACGCAGTATTTT
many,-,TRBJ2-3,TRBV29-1,CSVEGGVQEAQYF,TGCAGCGTTGAGGGTGGGGTTCAGGAGGCGCAGTATTTT
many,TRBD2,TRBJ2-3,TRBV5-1,CASRKAGASTDTQYF,TGCGCCAGCAGGAAAGCGGGGGCGAGCACAGATACGCAGTATTTT
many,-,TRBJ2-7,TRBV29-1,CSAARDSYEQYF,TGCAGCGCCGCCCGGGACTCCTACGAGCAGTACTTC